This entry is about one T cell receptor beta chain. Its antigen is currently unknown. The PCR had 60 Vbeta and 13 Jbeta primers. TCRdb's table, derived via immunoSEQ multiplex PCR, lists solely in-frame clones and lacks some. The sample has 150,000 to 180,000 clones, around 74% seen once; the top ten hold approximately 2.6%. The source of the sample is a study of cytomegalovirus exposure and HLA in healthy donors. Whole-study findings and limits: Most TCR sequences were seen very rarely across donors, but some public TCRs occurred in many.

V gave up 0 bases and J gave up 1 base, with 18 bases separating them. This CDR3 region has 18 residues. Germline values: CDR1 SGDLS, CDR2 YYNGEE. The donors were healthy bone marrow donors. The chain couples TRBV9 to TRBJ2-3, with D possibly matching TRBD2 (7 bases). The sequencing sample was made of PBMCs. The receptor comes from a man in his late teens or twenties in good health and CMV-seronegative. The CDR3 spells CASSVAPPGGARTDTQYF. Here the CDR3 DNA reads TGTGCCAGCAGCGTAGCCCCCCCGGGGGGCGCCCGCACAGATACGCAGTATTTT.